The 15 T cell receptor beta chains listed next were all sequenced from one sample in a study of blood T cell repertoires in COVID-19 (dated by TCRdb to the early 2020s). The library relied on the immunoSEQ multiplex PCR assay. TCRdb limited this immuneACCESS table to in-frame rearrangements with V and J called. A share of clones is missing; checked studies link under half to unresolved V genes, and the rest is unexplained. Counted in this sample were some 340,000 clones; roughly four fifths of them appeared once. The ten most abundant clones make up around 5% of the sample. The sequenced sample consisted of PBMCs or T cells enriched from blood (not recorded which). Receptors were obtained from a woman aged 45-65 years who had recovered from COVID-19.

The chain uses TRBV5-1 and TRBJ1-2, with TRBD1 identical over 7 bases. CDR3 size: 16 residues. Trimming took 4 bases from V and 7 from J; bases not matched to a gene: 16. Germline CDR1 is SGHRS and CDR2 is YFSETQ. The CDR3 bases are TGCGCCAGCAGCCTCCAGGGACAGCCAGAATTAGGTGGCTACACCTTC. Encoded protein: CASSLQGQPELGGYTF.

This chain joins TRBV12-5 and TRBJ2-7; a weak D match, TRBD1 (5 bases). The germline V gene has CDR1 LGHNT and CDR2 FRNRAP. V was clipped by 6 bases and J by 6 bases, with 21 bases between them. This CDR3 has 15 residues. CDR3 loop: CASGTSRTKFPEQYF. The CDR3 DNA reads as TGTGCTAGTGGAACGAGCCGGACAAAATTTCCCGAGCAGTACTTC.

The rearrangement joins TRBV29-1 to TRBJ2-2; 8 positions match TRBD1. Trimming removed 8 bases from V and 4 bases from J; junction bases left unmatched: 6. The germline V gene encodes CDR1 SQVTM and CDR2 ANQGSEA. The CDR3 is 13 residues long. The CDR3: CSTGQAVTGELFF. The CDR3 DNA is TGCAGCACGGGACAGGCTGTCACCGGGGAGCTGTTTTTT.

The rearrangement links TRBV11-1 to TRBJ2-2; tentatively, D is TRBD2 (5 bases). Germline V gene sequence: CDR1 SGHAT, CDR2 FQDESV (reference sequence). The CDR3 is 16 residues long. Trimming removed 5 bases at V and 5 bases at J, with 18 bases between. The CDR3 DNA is TGTGCCAGCAGCCCCCTTGGGCGGGCCGGGACCGGGGAGCTGTTTTTT. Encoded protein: CASSPLGRAGTGELFF.

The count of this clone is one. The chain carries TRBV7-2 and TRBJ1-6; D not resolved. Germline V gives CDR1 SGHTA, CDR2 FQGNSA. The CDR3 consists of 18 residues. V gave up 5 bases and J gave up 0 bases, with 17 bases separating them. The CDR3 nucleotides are TGTGCCAGCAGCCCAAAGACCGGAGTGAGCTCCTATAATTCACCCCTCCACTTT. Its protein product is CASSPKTGVSSYNSPLHF.

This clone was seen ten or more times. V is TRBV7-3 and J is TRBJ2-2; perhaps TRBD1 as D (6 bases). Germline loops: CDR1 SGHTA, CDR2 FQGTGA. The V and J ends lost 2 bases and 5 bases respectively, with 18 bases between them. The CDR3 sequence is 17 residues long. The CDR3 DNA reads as TGTGCCAGCAGCTTACTGAGCCGGGACACAAGGACCGGGGAGCTGTTTTTT. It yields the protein CASSLLSRDTRTGELFF.

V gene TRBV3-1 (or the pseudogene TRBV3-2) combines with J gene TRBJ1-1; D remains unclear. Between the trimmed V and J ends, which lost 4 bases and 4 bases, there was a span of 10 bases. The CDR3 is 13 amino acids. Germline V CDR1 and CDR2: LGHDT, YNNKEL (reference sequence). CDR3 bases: TGTGCCAGCAGCCCCGGGATGTCCACTGAAGCTTTCTTT. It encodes CASSPGMSTEAFF.

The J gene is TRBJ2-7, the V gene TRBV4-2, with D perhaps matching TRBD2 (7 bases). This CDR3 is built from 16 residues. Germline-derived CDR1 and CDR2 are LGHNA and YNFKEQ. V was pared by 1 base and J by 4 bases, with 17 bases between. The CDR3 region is CASSQVLGGRWYEQYF. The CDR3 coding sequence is TGTGCCAGCAGCCAAGTATTGGGGGGGCGGTGGTACGAGCAGTACTTC.

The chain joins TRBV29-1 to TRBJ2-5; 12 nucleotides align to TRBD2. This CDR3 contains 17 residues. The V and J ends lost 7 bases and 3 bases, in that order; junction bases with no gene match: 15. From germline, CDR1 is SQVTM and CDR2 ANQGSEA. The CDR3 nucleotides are TGCAGCGGCCTTAGTTCTAGCGGGAGGGCAAGGAAAGAGACCCAGTACTTC. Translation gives CSGLSSSGRARKETQYF.

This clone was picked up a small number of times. The CDR3 is CASTRGPSNEKLFF. CDR3 DNA: TGTGCCAGCACCAGGGGGCCTTCTAATGAAAAACTGTTTTTT. V gene TRBV2 combines with J gene TRBJ1-4, with 8 bases fitting TRBD1. The junction had 4 bases not matched to a gene; V was cut back by 7 bases and J by 3 bases. This CDR3 spans 14 amino acids. In germline, CDR1 is SNHLY, CDR2 FYNNEI.

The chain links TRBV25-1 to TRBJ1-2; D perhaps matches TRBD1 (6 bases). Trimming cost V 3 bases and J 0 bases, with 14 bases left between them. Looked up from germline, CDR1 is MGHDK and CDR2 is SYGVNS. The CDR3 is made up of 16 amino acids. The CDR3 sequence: CASSDYPGQTNYGYTF. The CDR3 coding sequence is TGTGCCAGCAGTGATTACCCTGGACAGACTAACTATGGCTACACCTTC.

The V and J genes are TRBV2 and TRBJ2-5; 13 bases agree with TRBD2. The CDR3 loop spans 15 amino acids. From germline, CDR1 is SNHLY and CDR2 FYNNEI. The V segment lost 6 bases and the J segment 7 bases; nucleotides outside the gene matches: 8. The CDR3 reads CASSVGLAGVSTQYF. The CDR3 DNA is TGTGCCAGCAGCGTAGGACTAGCGGGAGTGTCGACCCAGTACTTC.

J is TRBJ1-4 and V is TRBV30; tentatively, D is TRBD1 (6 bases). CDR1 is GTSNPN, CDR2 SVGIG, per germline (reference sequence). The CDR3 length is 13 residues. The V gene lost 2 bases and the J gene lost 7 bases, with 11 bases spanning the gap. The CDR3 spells CAWSRQGIEKLFF. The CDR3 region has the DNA TGTGCCTGGAGTCGTCAGGGGATTGAAAAACTGTTTTTT.

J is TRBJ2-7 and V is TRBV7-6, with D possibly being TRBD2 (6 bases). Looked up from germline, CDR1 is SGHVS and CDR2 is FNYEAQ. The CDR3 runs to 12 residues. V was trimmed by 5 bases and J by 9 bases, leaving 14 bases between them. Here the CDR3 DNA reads TGTGCCAGCAGCCTCGGGGGTACGGGGCAGTACTTC. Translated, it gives CASSLGGTGQYF. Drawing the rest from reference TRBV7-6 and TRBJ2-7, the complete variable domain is GAGVSQSPRYKVTKRGQDVALRCDPISGHVSLYWYRQALGQGPEFLTYFNYEAQQDKSGLPNDRFSAERPEGSISTLTIQRTEQRDSAMYRCASSLGGTGQYFGPGTRLTVT.

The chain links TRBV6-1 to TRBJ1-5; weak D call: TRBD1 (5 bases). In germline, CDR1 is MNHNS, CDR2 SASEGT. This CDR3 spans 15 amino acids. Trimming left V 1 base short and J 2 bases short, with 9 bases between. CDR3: CASSEEGGGNQPQHF. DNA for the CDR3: TGTGCCAGCAGTGAAGAGGGAGGGGGCAATCAGCCCCAGCATTTT.